One and the same sample provided the 11 T cell receptor beta chains below, sequenced in a study of cytomegalovirus exposure and HLA in healthy donors. Researchers ran the PCR with 60 Vbeta and 13 Jbeta primers. The table came from immunoSEQ multiplex PCR; TCRdb's copy has only in-frame clones and leaves some out. The sample consists of some 150,000 clones, about 82% of them appearing once. Material for sequencing was PBMCs. These receptors were collected from a female donor in good health and CMV-seropositive.

The CDR3 DNA reads as TGTGCCAGCAGCTGGGGACAGGCCTCCTCTGGAAACACCATATATTTT. Encoded protein: CASSWGQASSGNTIYF. This chain uses TRBV11-2 with TRBJ1-3, with 8 positions matching TRBD1. This CDR3 has 16 residues. V dropped 4 bases and J dropped 0; count of bases not matched to a gene: 5. Germline-derived CDR1 and CDR2 are SGHAT and FQNNGV.

This chain links TRBV27 with TRBJ2-2; 7 nucleotides match TRBD1. This CDR3 spans 19 amino acids. Germline V CDR1 and CDR2: MNHEY, SMNVEV (reference sequence). V lost 0 bases to trimming and J lost 1 base; unmatched junction nucleotides: 11. The CDR3 nucleotides are TGTGCCAGCAGTTTATCGCTACTACCGGGACAGAAGAACACCGGGGAGCTGTTTTTT. This codes for CASSLSLLPGQKNTGELFF.

The J gene is TRBJ1-5, the V gene TRBV6-1; TRBD1 matches 12 bases. The V gene end was trimmed by 9 bases and the J gene end by 7 bases; junction bases not matched to a gene: 10. Per germline, CDR1 MNHNS and CDR2 SASEGT. This CDR3 comprises 15 residues. CDR3 bases: TGTGCCAGTTCCGGGACAGGGGGCAGCGGCCAGCCCCAGCATTTT. Protein product: CASSGTGGSGQPQHF.

The rearrangement uses TRBV6-5 and TRBJ1-5; TRBD1 matches 8 bases. The CDR3 has 15 residues. Germline CDR1 MNHEY, CDR2 SVGAGI. With 2 bases clipped from V and 0 bases from J, the junction kept 0 bases outside the gene matches. CDR3 DNA: TGTGCCAGCAGTTACGGGACAGGTAGCAATCAGCCCCAGCATTTT. Protein: CASSYGTGSNQPQHF.

The chain has TRBV28 and TRBJ1-5, with a weak D call TRBD1 (5 bases). This CDR3 is built from 15 residues. The V gene lost 3 bases and the J gene lost 6 bases, with 15 bases spanning the gap. From germline, CDR1 is MDHEN and CDR2 SYDVKM. The CDR3 DNA follows: TGTGCCAGCAGTTTTTCAGGGCAGGGAGGTCAGCCCCAGCATTTT. Its protein is CASSFSGQGGQPQHF.

The chain joins TRBV4-1 to TRBJ1-4, with TRBD1 matching over 8 bases. J was trimmed by 7 bases and V by 4 bases; bases with no gene match: 5. Germline lookup yields CDR1 MGHRA and CDR2 YSYEKL. The CDR3 contains 14 residues. Here the CDR3 reads CASSPDRGREKLFF. In nucleotides, the CDR3 is TGCGCCAGCAGCCCCGACAGGGGCCGTGAAAAACTGTTTTTT.

The CDR3 sequence: CASSSNRDSHNSPLHF. Written as DNA, the CDR3 is TGTGCCAGCAGCTCCAACCGGGACAGTCATAATTCACCCCTCCACTTT. This sequence joins TRBV7-9 and TRBJ1-6; 7 bases fit TRBD1. V lost 4 bases and J lost 5; bases outside the gene matches: 8. Germline V gene data show CDR1 as SEHNR and CDR2 as FQNEAQ (reference sequence). The CDR3 loop spans 16 amino acids.

This chain connects TRBV5-6 to TRBJ1-1; D gene unclear. Per germline, CDR1 SGHDT and CDR2 YYEEEE. The CDR3 runs 12 residues. V lost 0 bases, J lost 5 bases, and 5 bases lay in between. The CDR3 is CASSLGITEAFF. Here the CDR3 DNA reads TGTGCCAGCAGCTTGGGTATTACTGAAGCTTTCTTT. The whole variable domain, remainder taken from reference TRBV5-6 and TRBJ1-1, is DAGVTQSPTHLIKTRGQQVTLRCSPKSGHDTVSWYQQALGQGPQFIFQYYEEEERQRGNFPDRFSGHQFPNYSSELNVNALLLGDSALYLCASSLGITEAFFGQGTRLTVV.

The chain employs TRBV6-5 and TRBJ1-4; 9 bases are a match to TRBD1. Looked up from germline, CDR1 is MNHEY and CDR2 is SVGAGI. The V gene end was trimmed by 5 bases and the J gene end by 7 bases; junction bases not matched to a gene: 5. The CDR3 runs to 14 residues. The CDR3 reads CASSEGDRVEKLFF. CDR3 nucleotides: TGTGCCAGCAGTGAAGGGGACAGGGTTGAAAAACTGTTTTTT.

This chain links TRBV19 with TRBJ2-2; D possibly corresponds to TRBD1 (5 bases). The CDR3 sequence is 11 residues long. Germline V CDR1 and CDR2: LNHDA, SQIVND (reference sequence). The V gene lost 8 bases and the J gene lost 7 bases, with 8 bases spanning the gap. Here the CDR3 DNA reads TGTGCCAGTTCTAGGGGCGGGGAGCTGTTTTTT. It encodes CASSRGGELFF.

There are a few counts of this clone. This chain connects TRBV7-9 to TRBJ1-5; no reliable D call. V lost 9 bases to trimming and J lost 0 bases, with 12 bases between them. Germline V lookup: CDR1 SEHNR, CDR2 FQNEAQ (reference sequence). This CDR3 region has 14 residues. The CDR3 region has the DNA TGTGCCAGTGGTTCACAATATAGCAATCAGCCCCAGCATTTT. It translates to CASGSQYSNQPQHF.